One and the same sample provided the 26 T cell receptor beta chains below, sequenced in a study of technical replicates of blood from a handful of donors. Only in-frame clones appear in the TCRdb table, and some are missing; sequencing was by immunoSEQ multiplex PCR. The sample yields around 79,000 clones, around nine tenths seen once. Specimen: T cells isolated from PBMCs. The receptors originated from a human donor in good health.

This clone was recorded a few times. The V gene is TRBV2, the J gene TRBJ1-1; a weak D match, TRBD1 (6 bases). Deletions cut 5 bases from V and 1 base from J, with 8 bases between. Germline V lookup: CDR1 SNHLY, CDR2 FYNNEI. The CDR3 loop spans 13 amino acids. CDR3 DNA: TGTGCCAGCAGTCCGGGACAGAACACTGAAGCTTTCTTT. Residues: CASSPGQNTEAFF.

The chain couples TRBV18 to TRBJ1-2; 10 nucleotides line up with TRBD1. Looked up from germline, CDR1 is KGHSH and CDR2 is LQKENI. The CDR3 sequence is 13 residues long. The ends lost 6 bases at V and 9 bases at J; junction bases unmatched: 7. The CDR3 spells CASSPGTGDSYTF. As DNA, the CDR3 is TGTGCCAGCTCCCCCGGGACAGGGGATAGCTACACCTTC.

The chain uses TRBV27 and TRBJ2-3, with TRBD1 matching 10 bases. J lost 1 base, V lost 3 bases, and 10 bases had no gene match. This CDR3 region has 18 residues. Germline CDR1 is MNHEY and CDR2 is SMNVEV (reference sequence). The CDR3 DNA follows: TGTGCCAGCAGTTTCGCCACGGACAGGGGGAGAGGCACAGATACGCAGTATTTT. This encodes CASSFATDRGRGTDTQYF.

J is TRBJ2-1 and V is TRBV5-1, with D unclear. Looked up from germline, CDR1 is SGHRS and CDR2 is YFSETQ. Trimming pared 4 bases from V and 10 bases from J, leaving 24 bases between. There are 16 residues in the CDR3. The CDR3 is CASSPSGHGTMKEQFF. The CDR3 DNA is TGCGCCAGCAGCCCGTCGGGTCATGGCACAATGAAGGAGCAGTTCTTC.

The chain has TRBV11-2 and TRBJ1-1; possibly TRBD1 for D (5 bases). Germline CDR1 SGHAT, CDR2 FQNNGV. This CDR3 spans 14 amino acids. Deletions cut 1 base from V and 6 bases from J, with 12 bases between. The CDR3 sequence: CASSLAGGWSEAFF. CDR3 nucleotide sequence: TGTGCCAGCAGCTTAGCCGGGGGATGGTCTGAAGCTTTCTTT. Together with reference TRBV11-2 and TRBJ1-1, the CDR3 gives the full variable domain: EAGVAQSPRYKIIEKRQSVAFWCNPISGHATLYWYQQILGQGPKLLIQFQNNGVVDDSQLPKDRFSAERLKGVDSTLKIQPAKLEDSAVYLCASSLAGGWSEAFFGQGTRLTVV.

The chain recombines TRBV6-1 with TRBJ1-2; 11 bases map to TRBD1. Germline trimming cut 6 bases from V and 6 bases from J; bases unmatched to any gene: 6. Germline values: CDR1 MNHNS, CDR2 SASEGT. CDR3 length: 14 amino acids. The CDR3 sequence: CASRWTGGADGYTF. For the CDR3, the DNA is TGTGCCAGCAGATGGACAGGGGGCGCGGATGGCTACACCTTC.

This chain connects TRBV4-1 to TRBJ2-5; the D gene is possibly TRBD2 (5 bases). V shed 1 base and J shed 5 bases, with 11 bases lying between them. The germline CDR1 and CDR2 sequences are MGHRA and YSYEKL. The CDR3 spans 14 residues. As DNA, the CDR3 is TGCGCCAGCAGCCAAGTGAAAAGAGGGGAGACCCAGTACTTC. Its translation is CASSQVKRGETQYF.

CDR3 coding DNA: TGTGCCAGCTCACCACCTGCCTATAATGAAAAACTGTTTTTT. Translating it yields CASSPPAYNEKLFF. The rearrangement joins TRBV18 to TRBJ1-4, with D unresolved. Germline values: CDR1 KGHSH, CDR2 LQKENI. V dropped 0 bases and J dropped 4 bases, with 6 bases sitting between them. This CDR3 comprises 14 residues.

V is TRBV6-5 and J is TRBJ1-3; a weak D match, TRBD1 (6 bases). V was cut by 0 bases and J by 4 bases, with 10 bases left in between. Germline CDR1 and CDR2: MNHEY and SVGAGI. CDR3 size: 15 residues. The CDR3 is CASSYSRGTGNTIYF. The CDR3 region has the DNA TGTGCCAGCAGTTACTCGAGGGGGACGGGAAACACCATATATTTT.

The chain couples TRBV4-1 to TRBJ2-6, with 7 bases matching TRBD1. V was pared by 0 bases and J by 0 bases, with 8 bases of the junction left unmatched. Germline V gene sequence: CDR1 MGHRA, CDR2 YSYEKL. The CDR3 covers 19 residues. The CDR3 is CASSQDRGQRSSGANVLTF. CDR3 DNA: TGCGCCAGCAGCCAAGATAGGGGACAGAGGTCCTCTGGGGCCAACGTCCTGACTTTC.

Here the CDR3 reads CASSADTDTQYF. The CDR3 nucleotides read TGCGCCAGCAGCGCAGACACAGATACGCAGTATTTT. The gene calls are TRBV10-1 and TRBJ2-3; D ambiguous. Per the germline V gene, CDR1 is WNHNN and CDR2 is SYGVQD (reference sequence). V lost 6 bases and J 2 bases, leaving 6 bases between the germline ends. The CDR3 sequence is 12 residues long.

V gene TRBV28 combines with J gene TRBJ2-6; 8 positions match TRBD1. CDR3 length: 19 amino acids. Germline CDR1 reads MDHEN; CDR2 reads SYDVKM. V lost 6 bases and J lost 0; bases outside the gene matches: 13. CDR3 nucleotides: TGTGCCAGCAGACCTCTTGGGGACAGGTTCGACTCTGGGGCCAACGTCCTGACTTTC. Protein: CASRPLGDRFDSGANVLTF.

This chain connects TRBV6-1 to TRBJ2-3, with 13 bases fitting TRBD2. With 3 bases clipped from V and 4 bases from J, the junction kept 7 bases outside the gene matches. Per the germline V gene, CDR1 is MNHNS and CDR2 is SASEGT. The CDR3 length is 17 residues. CDR3 sequence: CASSDRRTSGGADTQYF. The CDR3 DNA is TGTGCCAGCAGTGACCGTAGGACTAGCGGGGGTGCAGATACGCAGTATTTT.

This clone was detected once. This chain connects TRBV4-2 to TRBJ2-7; D is perhaps TRBD1 (6 bases). The CDR3 has 14 residues. Germline CDR1 and CDR2: LGHNA and YNFKEQ. V was clipped by 2 bases and J by 6 bases, with 14 bases between them. CDR3 sequence: CASSQSLGGVEQYF. For the CDR3, the DNA is TGTGCCAGCAGCCAATCTCTAGGGGGAGTCGAGCAGTACTTC.

CDR3 residues: CASSMVAGYSYEQYF. The CDR3 DNA reads TGTGCCAGTAGTATGGTAGCGGGGTACTCCTACGAGCAGTACTTC. The chain links TRBV19 to TRBJ2-7, with 8 positions matching TRBD2. V shed 3 bases, J shed 0 bases, and the junction held 4 bases outside the gene matches. Germline V lookup: CDR1 LNHDA, CDR2 SQIVND (reference sequence). The CDR3 is made up of 15 amino acids.

The V and J genes are TRBV5-4 and TRBJ2-5, with D perhaps TRBD2 (6 bases). Germline assignment: CDR1 SGHNT and CDR2 YYREEE (reference sequence). The CDR3 totals 15 residues. The germline V and J ends were trimmed by 0 bases and 1 base, with 10 bases remaining between them. CDR3 region: CASSLALRGQETQYF. The CDR3 DNA reads as TGTGCCAGCAGCTTGGCCTTGCGGGGCCAAGAGACCCAGTACTTC.

The chain has TRBV6-5 and TRBJ1-2; the match to TRBD1 covers 9 bases. Germline assignment: CDR1 MNHEY and CDR2 SVGAGI. Trimming took 6 bases from V and 7 from J; bases not matched to a gene: 6. The CDR3 loop spans 13 amino acids. The CDR3 DNA follows: TGTGCCAGCAGACAACAGGGGGCGCGTGGCTACACCTTC. Translation gives CASRQQGARGYTF.

In its sample, this clone was seen a few times. The chain employs TRBV9 and TRBJ1-1, with D unclear. V lost 0 bases, J lost 1 base, and 7 bases lay in between. CDR3 length: 14 residues. Germline V gives CDR1 SGDLS, CDR2 YYNGEE. DNA for the CDR3: TGTGCCAGCAGCGTAGTAGCTGAGAACACTGAAGCTTTCTTT. Its protein product is CASSVVAENTEAFF.

This chain's CDR3 is CASSGGGGRRTGELFF. The CDR3 bases are TGTGCCAGCAGTGGAGGAGGCGGGAGGCGTACCGGGGAGCTGTTTTTT. The chain is built from TRBV2 and TRBJ2-2; 8 positions agree with TRBD2. The junction had 9 bases not matched to a gene; V was cut back by 4 bases and J by 5 bases. This CDR3 contains 16 residues. Germline CDR1 and CDR2: SNHLY and FYNNEI. The full variable domain, completed using reference TRBV2 and TRBJ2-2, is EPEVTQTPSHQVTQMGQEVILRCVPISNHLYFYWYRQILGQKVEFLVSFYNNEISEKSEIFDDQFSVERPDGSNFTLKIRSTKLEDSAMYFCASSGGGGRRTGELFFGEGSRLTVL.

This chain uses TRBV7-3 with TRBJ1-2; 9 bases match TRBD1. V dropped 5 bases and J dropped 5; count of bases not matched to a gene: 3. The germline V gene encodes CDR1 SGHTA and CDR2 FQGTGA. There are 13 residues in the CDR3. The CDR3 here is CASSRGQGYGYTF. CDR3 DNA sequence: TGTGCCAGCAGCAGGGGACAGGGTTATGGCTACACCTTC.

This clone was recorded once. The V gene is TRBV4-1, the J gene TRBJ2-7; D is possibly TRBD2 (6 bases). This CDR3 is built from 13 residues. Germline V gives CDR1 MGHRA, CDR2 YSYEKL. Trimming left V 3 bases short and J 7 bases short, with 13 bases between. The DNA for the CDR3 is TGCGCCAGCAGCCAGAGCGGGTCCTGGGAGCAGTACTTC. Residues: CASSQSGSWEQYF.

The rearrangement links TRBV27 to TRBJ2-2; the D gene is possibly TRBD1 (5 bases). The CDR3 runs to 17 residues. V lost 2 bases to trimming and J lost 0 bases, with 13 bases between them. Germline V CDR1 and CDR2: MNHEY, SMNVEV (reference sequence). CDR3 sequence: CASSLGQGRANTGELFF. DNA for the CDR3: TGTGCCAGCAGTTTAGGGCAGGGCCGCGCGAACACCGGGGAGCTGTTTTTT.

The chain recombines TRBV7-9 with TRBJ1-5, with D uncertain. Germline lookup yields CDR1 SEHNR and CDR2 FQNEAQ (reference sequence). V was cut by 1 base and J by 6 bases, with 4 bases left in between. The CDR3 runs to 12 residues. CDR3 nucleotides: TGTGCCAGCAGCTTAGGAGGTCAGCCCCAGCATTTT. Translated: CASSLGGQPQHF.

The chain has TRBV7-8 and TRBJ1-4; TRBD1 matches at 9 bases. Germline V CDR1 and CDR2: SGHVS, FQNEAQ. V shed 4 bases and J 2 bases; nucleotides not matched to a gene: 2. The CDR3 contains 15 residues. The CDR3 loop reads CASSSDRGTNEKLFF. The CDR3 region has the DNA TGTGCCAGCAGCTCCGACAGGGGGACTAATGAAAAACTGTTTTTT.

V usage is TRBV6-6 and J usage is TRBJ1-1; D is perhaps TRBD1 (5 bases). V dropped 7 bases and J dropped 3 bases, with 18 bases sitting between them. Germline CDR1 reads MNHNY; CDR2 reads SVGAGI (reference sequence). The CDR3 consists of 15 residues. This chain's CDR3 is CASITWGVGDTEAFF. In nucleotides, the CDR3 is TGTGCCAGCATAACCTGGGGGGTAGGAGACACTGAAGCTTTCTTT.

The chain uses TRBV19 and TRBJ2-3; 7 nucleotides agree with TRBD2. V lost 5 bases to trimming and J lost 4 bases; unmatched junction nucleotides: 3. The CDR3 loop spans 13 amino acids. The germline V gene has CDR1 LNHDA and CDR2 SQIVND (reference sequence). The CDR3 sequence: CASSEREPDTQYF. DNA of the CDR3: TGTGCCAGTAGTGAGCGGGAACCAGATACGCAGTATTTT.